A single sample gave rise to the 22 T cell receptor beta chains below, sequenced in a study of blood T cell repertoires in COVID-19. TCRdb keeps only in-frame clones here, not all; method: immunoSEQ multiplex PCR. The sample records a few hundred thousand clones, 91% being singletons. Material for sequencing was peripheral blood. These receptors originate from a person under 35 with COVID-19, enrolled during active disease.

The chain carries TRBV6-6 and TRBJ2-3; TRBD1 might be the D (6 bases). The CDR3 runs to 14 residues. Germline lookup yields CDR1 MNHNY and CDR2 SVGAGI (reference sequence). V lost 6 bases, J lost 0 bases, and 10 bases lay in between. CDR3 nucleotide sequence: TGTGCCAGCAGGAGGGACACTAGCACAGATACGCAGTATTTT. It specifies CASRRDTSTDTQYF.

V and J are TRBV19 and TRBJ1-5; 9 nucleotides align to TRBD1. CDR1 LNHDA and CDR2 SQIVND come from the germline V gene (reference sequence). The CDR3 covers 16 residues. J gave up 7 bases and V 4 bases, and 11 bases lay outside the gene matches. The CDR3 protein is CASSRGGQGKEQPQHF. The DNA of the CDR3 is TGTGCCAGTAGTAGAGGTGGACAGGGGAAGGAACAGCCCCAGCATTTT.

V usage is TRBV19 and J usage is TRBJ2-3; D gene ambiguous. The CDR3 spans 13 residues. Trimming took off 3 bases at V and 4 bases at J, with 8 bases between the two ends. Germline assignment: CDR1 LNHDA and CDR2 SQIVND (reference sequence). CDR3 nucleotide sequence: TGTGCCAGTAGTATCCAGTTGGCAGATACGCAGTATTTT. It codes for CASSIQLADTQYF. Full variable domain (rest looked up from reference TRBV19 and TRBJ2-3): DGGITQSPKYLFRKEGQNVTLSCEQNLNHDAMYWYRQDPGQGLRLIYYSQIVNDFQKGDIAEGYSVSREKKESFPLTVTSAQKNPTAFYLCASSIQLADTQYFGPGTRLTVL.

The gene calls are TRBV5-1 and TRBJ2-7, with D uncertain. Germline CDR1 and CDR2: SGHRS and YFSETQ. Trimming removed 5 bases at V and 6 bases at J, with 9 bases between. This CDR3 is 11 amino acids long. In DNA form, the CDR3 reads TGCGCCAGCAGTATAGGAGTCGAGCAGTACTTC. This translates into CASSIGVEQYF.

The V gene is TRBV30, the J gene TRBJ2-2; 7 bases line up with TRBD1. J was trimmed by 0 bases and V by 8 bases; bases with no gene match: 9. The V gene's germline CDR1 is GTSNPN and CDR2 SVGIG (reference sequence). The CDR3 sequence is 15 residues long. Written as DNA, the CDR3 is TGTGCCCGGGACCCCGGGACAGCGAACACCGGGGAGCTGTTTTTT. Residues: CARDPGTANTGELFF.

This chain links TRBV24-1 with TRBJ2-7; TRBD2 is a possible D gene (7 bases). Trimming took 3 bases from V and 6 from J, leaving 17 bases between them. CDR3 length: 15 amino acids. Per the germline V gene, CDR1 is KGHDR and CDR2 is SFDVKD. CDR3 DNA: TGTGCCACCAGTGATACCCGGGGCGGGGGCGGCGAGCAGTACTTC. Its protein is CATSDTRGGGGEQYF.

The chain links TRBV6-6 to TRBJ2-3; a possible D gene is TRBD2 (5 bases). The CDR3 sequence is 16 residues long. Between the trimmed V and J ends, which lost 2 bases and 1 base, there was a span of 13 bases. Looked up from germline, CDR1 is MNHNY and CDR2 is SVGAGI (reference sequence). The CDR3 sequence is CASSYPEVGRTDTQYF. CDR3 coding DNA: TGTGCCAGCAGTTACCCGGAGGTTGGCCGCACAGATACGCAGTATTTT.

The CDR3 sequence: CASSIAKEGQSFEQYF. The CDR3 DNA reads as TGTGCCAGTAGTATAGCGAAAGAGGGACAGTCGTTCGAGCAGTACTTC. The V call is TRBV19, the J call TRBJ2-7, with 7 bases identical to TRBD1. J gave up 6 bases and V 1 base, and 12 bases lay outside the gene matches. Germline lookup yields CDR1 LNHDA and CDR2 SQIVND (reference sequence). The CDR3 loop spans 16 amino acids.

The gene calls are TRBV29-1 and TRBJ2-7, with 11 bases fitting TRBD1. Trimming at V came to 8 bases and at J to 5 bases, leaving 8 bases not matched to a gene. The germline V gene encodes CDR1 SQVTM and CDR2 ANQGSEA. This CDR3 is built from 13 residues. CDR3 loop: CSILPDRGHEQYF. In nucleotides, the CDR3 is TGCAGCATTTTGCCGGACAGGGGGCACGAGCAGTACTTC.

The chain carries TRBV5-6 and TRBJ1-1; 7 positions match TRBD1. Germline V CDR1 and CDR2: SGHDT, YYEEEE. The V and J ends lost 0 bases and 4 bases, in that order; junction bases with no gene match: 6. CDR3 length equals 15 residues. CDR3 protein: CASSLGQGDGTEAFF. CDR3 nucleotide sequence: TGTGCCAGCAGCTTGGGTCAGGGGGATGGCACTGAAGCTTTCTTT.

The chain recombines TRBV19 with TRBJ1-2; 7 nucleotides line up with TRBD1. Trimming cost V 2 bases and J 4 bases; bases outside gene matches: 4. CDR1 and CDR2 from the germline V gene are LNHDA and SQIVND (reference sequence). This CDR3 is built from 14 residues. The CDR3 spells CASSIRGLGYGYTF. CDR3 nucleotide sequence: TGTGCCAGTAGTATAAGGGGGCTGGGCTATGGCTACACCTTC.

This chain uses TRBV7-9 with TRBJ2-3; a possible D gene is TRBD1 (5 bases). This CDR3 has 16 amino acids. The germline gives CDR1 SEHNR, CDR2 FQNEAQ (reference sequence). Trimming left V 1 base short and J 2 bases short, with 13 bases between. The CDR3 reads CASSLDDSSITDTQYF. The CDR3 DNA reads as TGTGCCAGCAGCTTAGATGACAGCTCTATCACAGATACGCAGTATTTT.

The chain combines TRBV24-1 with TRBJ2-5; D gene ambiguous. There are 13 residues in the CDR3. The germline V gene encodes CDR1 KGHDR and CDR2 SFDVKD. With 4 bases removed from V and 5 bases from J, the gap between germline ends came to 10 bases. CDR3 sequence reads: CATSDSSPETQYF. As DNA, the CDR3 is TGTGCCACCAGTGACTCTTCCCCGGAGACCCAGTACTTC.

CDR3 loop: CASSDPESTGGSYNEQFF. The CDR3 DNA is TGTGCCAGCAGTGACCCGGAATCGACAGGCGGATCCTACAATGAGCAGTTCTTC. The rearrangement links TRBV2 to TRBJ2-1, with a tentative D call TRBD1 (6 bases). Germline V gene sequence: CDR1 SNHLY, CDR2 FYNNEI. V was trimmed by 3 bases and J by 1 base, leaving 19 bases between them. The CDR3 covers 18 residues.

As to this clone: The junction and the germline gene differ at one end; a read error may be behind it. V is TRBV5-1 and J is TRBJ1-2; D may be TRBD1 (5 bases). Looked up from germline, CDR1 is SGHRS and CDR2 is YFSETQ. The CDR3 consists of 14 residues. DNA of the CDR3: TGCGCCAGCAGTTTGGCAGGGTTTAACTATGGCTACACCTTC. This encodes CASSLAGFNYGYTF.

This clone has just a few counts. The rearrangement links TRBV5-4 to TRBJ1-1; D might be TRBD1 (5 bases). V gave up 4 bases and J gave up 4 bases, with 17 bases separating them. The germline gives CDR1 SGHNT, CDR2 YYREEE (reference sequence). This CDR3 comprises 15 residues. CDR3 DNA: TGTGCCAGCAGCACGATGGGACGGGGAGGCACTGAAGCTTTCTTT. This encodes CASSTMGRGGTEAFF.

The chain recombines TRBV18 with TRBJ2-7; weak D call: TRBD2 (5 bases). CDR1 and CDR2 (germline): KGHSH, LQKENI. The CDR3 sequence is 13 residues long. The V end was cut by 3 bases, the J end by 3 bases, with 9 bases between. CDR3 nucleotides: TGTGCCAGCTCACCGGGAGCTAACTACGAGCAGTACTTC. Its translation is CASSPGANYEQYF. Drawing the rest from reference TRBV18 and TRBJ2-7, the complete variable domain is NAGVMQNPRHLVRRRGQEARLRCSPMKGHSHVYWYRQLPEEGLKFMVYLQKENIIDESGMPKERFSAEFPKEGPSILRIQQVVRGDSAAYFCASSPGANYEQYFGPGTRLTVT.

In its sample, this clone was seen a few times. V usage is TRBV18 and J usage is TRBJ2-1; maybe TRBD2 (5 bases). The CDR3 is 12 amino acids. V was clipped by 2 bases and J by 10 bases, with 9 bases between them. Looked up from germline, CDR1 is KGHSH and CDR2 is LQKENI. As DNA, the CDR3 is TGTGCCAGCTCACCAACCGAGCGGGAGCAGTTCTTC. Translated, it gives CASSPTEREQFF.

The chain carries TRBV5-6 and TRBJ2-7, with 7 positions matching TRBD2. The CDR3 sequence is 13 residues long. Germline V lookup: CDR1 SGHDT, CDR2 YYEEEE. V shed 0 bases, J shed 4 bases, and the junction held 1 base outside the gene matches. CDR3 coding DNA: TGTGCCAGCAGCTTGGCTAGCGGTTACGAGCAGTACTTC. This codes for CASSLASGYEQYF.

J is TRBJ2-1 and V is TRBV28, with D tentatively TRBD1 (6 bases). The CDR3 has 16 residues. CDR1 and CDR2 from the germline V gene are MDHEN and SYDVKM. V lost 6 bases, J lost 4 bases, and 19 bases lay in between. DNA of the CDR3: TGTGCCAGCAGCTCCTTCGGACAGCTACCATACAATGAGCAGTTCTTC. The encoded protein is CASSSFGQLPYNEQFF.

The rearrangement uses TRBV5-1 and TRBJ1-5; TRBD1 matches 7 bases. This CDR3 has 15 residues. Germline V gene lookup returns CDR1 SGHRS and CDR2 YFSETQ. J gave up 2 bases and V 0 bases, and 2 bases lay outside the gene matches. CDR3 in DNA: TGCGCCAGCAGCTTGGCCCAGGGGGGCAATCAGCCCCAGCATTTT. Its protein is CASSLAQGGNQPQHF.

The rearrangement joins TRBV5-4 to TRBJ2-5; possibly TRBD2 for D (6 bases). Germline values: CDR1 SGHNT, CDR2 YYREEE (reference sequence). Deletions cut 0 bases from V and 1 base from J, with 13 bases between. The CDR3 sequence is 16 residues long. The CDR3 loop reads CASSLGLVRGQETQYF. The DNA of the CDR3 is TGTGCCAGCAGCTTGGGACTAGTAAGAGGCCAAGAGACCCAGTACTTC.